Described below is a single TCR beta chain sequence and its context. The study used thymus tissue resected during corrective heart surgery. Using immunoSEQ multiplex PCR, the repertoire was profiled, and TCRdb retains in-frame clones only, with some absent. The repertoire holds about 120,000 clones, with around 94% as singletons. The data belong to a study of human thymus T cells. The sequenced material came from thymus tissue. This sequence originates from a boy under two years old with a congenital heart defect but otherwise immunologically healthy.

This chain's CDR3 is CASSPGTAWGKTRETQYF. The CDR3 DNA follows: TGTGCCAGCAGCCCCGGGACTGCATGGGGCAAGACGAGAGAGACCCAGTACTTC. The gene calls are TRBV14 and TRBJ2-5, with a tentative D call TRBD2 (6 bases). The CDR3 runs to 18 residues. Trimming stripped 4 bases from V and 4 bases from J, with 25 bases between. Germline lookup yields CDR1 SGHDN and CDR2 FVKESK.